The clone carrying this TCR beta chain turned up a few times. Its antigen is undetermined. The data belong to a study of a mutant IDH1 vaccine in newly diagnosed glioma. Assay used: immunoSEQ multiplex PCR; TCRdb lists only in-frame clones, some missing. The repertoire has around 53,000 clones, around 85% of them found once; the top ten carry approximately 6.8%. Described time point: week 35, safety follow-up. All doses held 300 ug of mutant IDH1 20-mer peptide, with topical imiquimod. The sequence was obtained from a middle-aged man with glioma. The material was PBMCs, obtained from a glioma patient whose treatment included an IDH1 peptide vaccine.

CDR3 nucleotide sequence: TGCGCCAGCAGTGAGGGCAATCAGCCCCAGCATTTT. Encoded protein: CASSEGNQPQHF. The J gene is TRBJ1-5, the V gene TRBV10-2; D gene unclear. V was shortened by 2 bases and J by 2 bases, with 1 base between the two germline ends. This CDR3 has 12 residues. Germline V gene lookup returns CDR1 WSHSY and CDR2 SAAADI.